This section outlines one T cell receptor beta chain sequence together with its context. The antigen is unknown. Each patient went into thyroid surgery without having received any treatment. Germline CDR1 and CDR2: SGHTS and YDEGEE. This CDR3 region has 15 residues. Deletions cut 2 bases from V and 10 bases from J, with 16 bases between. These data belong to a study of metastatic and nonmetastatic thyroid tumors. Study in general: Patients with malignant and benign thyroid disease provided blood and tumor or nodule tissue, whose repertoires were compared. Study-wide findings and caveats: When malignant thyroid tumors were compared with benign nodules, TCR beta diversity was reportedly significantly higher in the malignant tumors. This held in both blood and tumor samples.

TCRdb reprocessed the PCR reads using MiXCR. The sample holds 45,000 to 50,000 clones, 24% seen once. V gene TRBV5-8 combines with J gene TRBJ2-6, with D perhaps matching TRBD2 (6 bases). The sequencing sample was made of blood. The sequence was obtained from a male donor with papillary thyroid cancer or a benign thyroid nodule (not recorded which). Some clones in this sample may be carry-over from other donors' samples. CDR3 nucleotides: TGTGCCAGCAGCTTTGGAGGGACTTGGTCTAACGTCCTGACTTTC. It specifies CASSFGGTWSNVLTF.